These 26 T cell receptor beta chains came from one sample sequenced in a study of response to subunit inactivated influenza vaccine. TCRdb reanalysed the RT-PCR reads using MiXCR and keeps one entry per CDR3 protein. The table lists 550,000 to 650,000 distinct CDR3 sequences, about 10% of them singletons. This specimen was PBMCs from blood, taken on the day of vaccination. These receptor sequences come from a man aged 50-59 years who received an inactivated influenza vaccine.

This clonotype was picked up a small number of times. This rearrangement joins TRBV4-1 to TRBJ2-5; TRBD1 might be the D (6 bases). The V and J ends lost 1 base and 1 base respectively, with 16 bases between them. The CDR3 length is 17 residues. Germline CDR1 reads MGHRA; CDR2 reads YSYEKL. DNA of the CDR3: TGCGCCAGCAGCCAAGGGTCCCTGAAAGGGGGCCAAGAGACCCAGTACTTC. It is translated as CASSQGSLKGGQETQYF.

The CDR3 here is CASSVATYYGYTF. Here the CDR3 DNA reads TGTGCCAGCAGCGTAGCTACGTACTATGGCTACACCTTC. The chain recombines TRBV9 with TRBJ1-2; D remains unclear. Per the germline V gene, CDR1 is SGDLS and CDR2 is YYNGEE. The V end was cut by 0 bases, the J end by 3 bases, with 6 bases between. CDR3 size: 13 residues.

The J gene is TRBJ2-1, the V gene TRBV12-3 or TRBV12-4; 10 bases line up with TRBD2. Trimming at V came to 3 bases and at J to 1 base, leaving 15 bases not matched to a gene. CDR3 length: 20 amino acids. CDR3 protein: CASSLGASGRGTKSYNEQFF. CDR3 nucleotides: TGTGCCAGCAGTTTGGGGGCTAGCGGGAGAGGCACTAAATCCTACAATGAGCAGTTCTTC.

This chain joins TRBV2 and TRBJ2-5; unclear D gene. From germline, CDR1 is SNHLY and CDR2 FYNNEI. This CDR3 contains 14 residues. V was cut by 8 bases and J by 1 base, with 14 bases left in between. CDR3 nucleotides: TGTGCCAGCGGATTAAGCAGCTTCCAAGAGACCCAGTACTTC. Its translation: CASGLSSFQETQYF. The full variable domain, rest sourced from reference TRBV2 and TRBJ2-5, is EPEVTQTPSHQVTQMGQEVILRCVPISNHLYFYWYRQILGQKVEFLVSFYNNEISEKSEIFDDQFSVERPDGSNFTLKIRSTKLEDSAMYFCASGLSSFQETQYFGPGTRLLVL.

This clonotype was detected many times. The V call is TRBV12-3 or TRBV12-4, the J call TRBJ2-1; 10 nucleotides match TRBD2. The CDR3 sequence is 15 residues long. After removal of 6 bases from V and 7 bases from J, the junction contained 9 bases not matched to a gene. Here the CDR3 reads CASSERLAGRNEQFF. CDR3 DNA: TGTGCCAGCAGCGAACGACTAGCGGGTAGGAATGAGCAGTTCTTC.

There are a few counts of this clonotype. This chain connects TRBV29-1 to TRBJ2-5; 7 bases match TRBD1. With V trimmed by 6 bases and J by 4 bases, 20 bases remained unmatched. The CDR3 has 17 residues. The V gene's germline CDR1 is SQVTM and CDR2 ANQGSEA. The CDR3 sequence is CSVTTKHRGIRSETQYF. CDR3 DNA: TGCAGCGTAACCACAAAACACAGGGGTATTAGATCAGAGACCCAGTACTTC.

There are many counts of this clonotype. The V call is TRBV27, the J call TRBJ1-4; TRBD1 might be the D (6 bases). This CDR3 contains 15 residues. Germline CDR1 reads MNHEY; CDR2 reads SMNVEV (reference sequence). Trimming removed 0 bases from V and 7 bases from J, with 12 bases in between. CDR3 nucleotides: TGTGCCAGCAGTTTATCGACAGGAGGGGCTGAAAAACTGTTTTTT. Protein sequence: CASSLSTGGAEKLFF.

This clonotype was recorded many times. The gene calls are TRBV7-2 and TRBJ2-3, with 7 bases matching TRBD2. CDR1 and CDR2 from the germline V gene are SGHTA and FQGNSA. CDR3 length: 14 residues. Germline trimming cut 1 base from V and 4 bases from J; bases unmatched to any gene: 2. The CDR3 loop reads CASSLGGGADTQYF. CDR3 DNA: TGTGCCAGCAGCTTAGGTGGGGGGGCAGATACGCAGTATTTT.

In its sample, this clonotype was seen a few times. The chain is built from TRBV12-3 or TRBV12-4 and TRBJ2-5; 11 nucleotides align to TRBD2. V was pared by 5 bases and J by 5 bases, with 7 bases of the junction left unmatched. The CDR3 loop spans 15 amino acids. The CDR3 DNA reads TGTGCCAGCAGTCCGTTAGCGGGGGGGCCTGAGACCCAGTACTTC. It codes for CASSPLAGGPETQYF.

This clonotype has a count of ten or more. J is TRBJ2-6 and V is TRBV29-1; D possibly corresponds to TRBD1 (6 bases). The CDR3 has 15 amino acids. The germline V gene has CDR1 SQVTM and CDR2 ANQGSEA. Trimming removed 4 bases at V and 0 bases at J, with 10 bases between. CDR3 loop: CSVGQGSSGANVLTF. CDR3 in DNA: TGCAGCGTTGGGCAGGGGAGCTCTGGGGCCAACGTCCTGACTTTC.

The CDR3 region is CASRDPGQGNQPQHF. The CDR3 DNA reads TGTGCCAGCAGGGACCCGGGACAGGGCAATCAGCCCCAGCATTTT. V is TRBV6-1 and J is TRBJ1-5; 8 bases fit TRBD1. Germline CDR1 reads MNHNS; CDR2 reads SASEGT. The CDR3 is 15 residues long. V trimming: 6 bases; J trimming: 2 bases; junction bases outside the gene matches: 6.

V usage is TRBV29-1 and J usage is TRBJ2-1; D tentatively reads TRBD1 or TRBD2 (5 bases each). CDR1 is SQVTM, CDR2 ANQGSEA, per germline. Trimming shortened V by 4 bases and J by 7 bases, and 8 bases separated the two germline ends. This CDR3 has 11 residues. The CDR3: CSVAWGNEQFF. In DNA form, the CDR3 reads TGCAGCGTTGCGTGGGGGAATGAGCAGTTCTTC.

This clonotype was detected a few times. V gene TRBV20-1 combines with J gene TRBJ2-5, with 9 bases lining up with TRBD2. The CDR3 loop spans 14 amino acids. The germline V gene has CDR1 DFQATT and CDR2 SNEGSKA (reference sequence). The junction had 6 bases not matched to a gene; V was cut back by 5 bases and J by 2 bases. CDR3 sequence: CSAALTSGQETQYF. Here the CDR3 DNA reads TGCAGTGCTGCATTGACTAGCGGTCAAGAGACCCAGTACTTC.

This rearrangement joins TRBV3-1 to TRBJ2-7, with D hard to call. The CDR3 is 13 amino acids. Trimming took 8 bases from V and 5 from J, leaving 16 bases between them. From germline, CDR1 is LGHDT and CDR2 YNNKEL (reference sequence). This chain's CDR3 is CASGGLAGDEQYF. DNA for the CDR3: TGTGCCAGCGGTGGTCTGGCCGGCGACGAGCAGTACTTC.

The J gene is TRBJ1-4, the V gene TRBV12-3 or TRBV12-4, with no clear D. V was pared by 4 bases and J by 0 bases, with 12 bases between. The CDR3 runs 16 residues. The CDR3 region is CASSSGSYATNEKLFF. In DNA form, the CDR3 reads TGTGCCAGCAGTTCGGGCAGCTATGCAACTAATGAAAAACTGTTTTTT.

Details on this clonotype: Sequence at one end of the junction differs from germline and may be a read error. This chain connects TRBV20-1 to TRBJ1-1; TRBD1 might be the D (6 bases). The CDR3 has 15 residues. Germline-derived CDR1 and CDR2 are DFQATT and SNEGSKA (reference sequence). The chain's CDR3 is CTARPPRGLNTEAFF. The CDR3 DNA sequence: TGCACTGCTAGACCTCCCCGGGGGCTGAACACTGAAGCTTTCTTT.

This clonotype showed up just a few times. The rearrangement uses TRBV5-8 and TRBJ1-2; no clear D gene. V lost 4 bases, J lost 8 bases, and 15 bases lay in between. CDR1 is SGHTS, CDR2 YDEGEE, per germline. The CDR3 has 13 residues. The CDR3 here is CASSAGPMRGYTF. CDR3 sequence (DNA): TGTGCCAGCAGCGCCGGACCGATGAGAGGCTACACCTTC.

This clonotype turned up a few times. V gene TRBV7-9 combines with J gene TRBJ2-4, with D maybe TRBD1 (6 bases). With 0 bases removed from V and 0 bases from J, the gap between germline ends came to 12 bases. The CDR3 consists of 17 residues. Germline CDR1 is SEHNR and CDR2 is FQNEAQ (reference sequence). CDR3 residues: CASSLAPGQLAKNIQYF. CDR3 DNA: TGTGCCAGCAGCTTAGCTCCCGGACAGCTAGCCAAAAACATTCAGTACTTC.

In the case of this clonotype: One end of the junction does not line up with germline, which may come from a read error. The chain combines TRBV5-6 with TRBJ2-3, with D hard to call. Germline V gene data show CDR1 as SGHDT and CDR2 as YYEEEE. The length of the CDR3 is 13 residues. The CDR3 reads CASSLEPTDTQPF. As DNA, the CDR3 is TGTGCCAGCAGCTTGGAACCCACAGATACGCAGCCTTTT.

This clonotype was found a few times. The chain links TRBV28 to TRBJ2-1, with TRBD2 identical over 12 bases. The V gene's germline CDR1 is MDHEN and CDR2 SYDVKM. The CDR3 is 14 residues long. J was trimmed by 9 bases and V by 5 bases; bases with no gene match: 5. CDR3 sequence reads: CASSLAGGPSEQFF. In DNA, the CDR3 is TGTGCCAGCAGTCTAGCGGGAGGGCCAAGTGAGCAGTTCTTC.

This chain uses TRBV7-2 with TRBJ2-5, with 10 positions matching TRBD2. Germline values: CDR1 SGHTA, CDR2 FQGNSA. Unmatched junction bases numbered 3, after V lost 6 bases and J lost 2 bases. The CDR3 runs 14 residues. The CDR3 is CASRPSGRQETQYF. The DNA for the CDR3 is TGTGCCAGCAGGCCTAGCGGGAGACAAGAGACCCAGTACTTC.

CDR3 protein: CSVERMGIQYF. DNA of the CDR3: TGCAGCGTGGAAAGGATGGGCATTCAGTACTTC. V gene TRBV29-1 combines with J gene TRBJ2-4; no clear D. This CDR3 has 11 amino acids. Germline CDR1 and CDR2: SQVTM and ANQGSEA. V was pared by 6 bases and J by 9 bases, with 12 bases between.

This clonotype was recorded many times. The chain joins TRBV7-2 to TRBJ2-1, with D possibly being TRBD1 (6 bases). Deletions cut 5 bases from V and 2 bases from J, with 10 bases between. The CDR3 sequence is 14 residues long. Germline V gene lookup returns CDR1 SGHTA and CDR2 FQGNSA. The CDR3 bases are TGTGCCAGCAGCCGTAGGGGGACCTACAATGAGCAGTTCTTC. It yields the protein CASSRRGTYNEQFF.

There are many counts of this clonotype. V is TRBV29-1 and J is TRBJ2-5, with D tentatively TRBD2 (6 bases). Between the trimmed V and J ends, which lost 7 bases and 2 bases, there was a span of 14 bases. The CDR3 has 13 amino acids. Germline V lookup: CDR1 SQVTM, CDR2 ANQGSEA. CDR3 nucleotides: TGCAGCGCCAAGCCGGGACTGCAAGAGACCCAGTACTTC. It specifies CSAKPGLQETQYF.

The rearrangement joins TRBV4-1 to TRBJ2-6; D is ambiguous. Germline-derived CDR1 and CDR2 are MGHRA and YSYEKL. This CDR3 is built from 16 residues. V was shortened by 6 bases and J by 2 bases, with 14 bases between the two germline ends. CDR3 region: CASSRYIVTGANVLTF. The CDR3 nucleotides are TGCGCCAGCAGTCGCTATATCGTAACTGGGGCCAACGTCCTGACTTTC.

In this sample, this clonotype turned up a few times. The chain is built from TRBV5-8 and TRBJ2-1; possibly TRBD2 for D (5 bases). This CDR3 is 15 amino acids long. Germline V gene lookup returns CDR1 SGHTS and CDR2 YDEGEE. The V end was cut by 0 bases, the J end by 6 bases, with 13 bases between. The CDR3: CASSLEGSPLNEQFF. The CDR3, as DNA: TGTGCCAGCAGCTTGGAAGGGAGTCCCCTCAATGAGCAGTTCTTC.